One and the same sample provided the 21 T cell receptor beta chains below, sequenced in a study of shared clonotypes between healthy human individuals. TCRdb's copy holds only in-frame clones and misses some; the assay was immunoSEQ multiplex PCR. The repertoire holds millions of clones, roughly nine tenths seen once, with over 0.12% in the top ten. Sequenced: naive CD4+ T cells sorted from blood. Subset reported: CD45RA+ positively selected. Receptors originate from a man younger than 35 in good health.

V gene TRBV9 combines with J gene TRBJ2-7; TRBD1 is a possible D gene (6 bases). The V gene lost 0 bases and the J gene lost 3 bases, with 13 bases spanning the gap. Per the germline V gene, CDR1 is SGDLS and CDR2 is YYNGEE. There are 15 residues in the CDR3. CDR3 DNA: TGTGCCAGCAGCGTAGCAGGCAGGGGATACTACGAGCAGTACTTC. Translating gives CASSVAGRGYYEQYF.

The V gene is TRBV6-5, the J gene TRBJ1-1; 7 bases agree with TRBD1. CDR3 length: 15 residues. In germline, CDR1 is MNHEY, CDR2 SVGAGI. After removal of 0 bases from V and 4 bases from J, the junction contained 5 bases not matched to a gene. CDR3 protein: CASSYSQTGSTEAFF. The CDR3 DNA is TGTGCCAGCAGTTACTCTCAGACAGGGAGCACTGAAGCTTTCTTT.

This chain's CDR3 is CASSIMGSSYEQYF. For the CDR3, the DNA is TGTGCCAGTAGTATCATGGGGAGCTCCTACGAGCAGTACTTC. The V call is TRBV19, the J call TRBJ2-7, with a weak D call TRBD2 (5 bases). The CDR3 totals 14 residues. Per germline, CDR1 LNHDA and CDR2 SQIVND (reference sequence). Trimming left V 3 bases short and J 0 bases short, with 9 bases between.

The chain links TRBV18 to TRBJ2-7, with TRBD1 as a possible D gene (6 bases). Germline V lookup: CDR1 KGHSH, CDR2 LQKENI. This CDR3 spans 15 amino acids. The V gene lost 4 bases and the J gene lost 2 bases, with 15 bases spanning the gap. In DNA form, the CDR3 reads TGTGCCAGCTCACTAAATCAACAGGGCCCCTACGAGCAGTACTTC. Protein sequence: CASSLNQQGPYEQYF.

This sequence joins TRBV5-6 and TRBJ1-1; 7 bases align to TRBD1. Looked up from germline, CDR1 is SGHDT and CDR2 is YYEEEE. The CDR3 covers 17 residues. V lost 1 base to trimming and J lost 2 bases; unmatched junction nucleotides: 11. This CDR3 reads CASSLLGGGQSNTEAFF. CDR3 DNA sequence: TGTGCCAGCAGCTTGTTAGGCGGGGGACAGAGTAACACTGAAGCTTTCTTT.

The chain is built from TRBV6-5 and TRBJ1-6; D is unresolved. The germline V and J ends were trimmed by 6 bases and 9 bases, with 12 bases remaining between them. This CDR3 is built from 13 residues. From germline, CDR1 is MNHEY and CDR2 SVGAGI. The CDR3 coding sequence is TGTGCCAGCAGCCCCGGGAGGGTTTCACCCCTCCACTTT. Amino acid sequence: CASSPGRVSPLHF.

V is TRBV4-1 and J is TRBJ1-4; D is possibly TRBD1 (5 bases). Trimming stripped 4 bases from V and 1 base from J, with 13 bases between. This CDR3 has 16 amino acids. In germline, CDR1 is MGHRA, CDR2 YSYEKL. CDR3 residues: CASSPIRGGTNEKLFF. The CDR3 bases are TGCGCCAGCAGCCCAATTCGGGGGGGAACTAATGAAAAACTGTTTTTT.

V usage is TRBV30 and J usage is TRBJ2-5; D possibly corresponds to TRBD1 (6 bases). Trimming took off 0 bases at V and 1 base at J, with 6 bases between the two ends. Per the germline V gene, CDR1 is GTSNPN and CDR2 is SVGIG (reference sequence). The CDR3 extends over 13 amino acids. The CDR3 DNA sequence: TGTGCCTGGAGTGTACAGGGCCAAGAGACCCAGTACTTC. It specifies CAWSVQGQETQYF.

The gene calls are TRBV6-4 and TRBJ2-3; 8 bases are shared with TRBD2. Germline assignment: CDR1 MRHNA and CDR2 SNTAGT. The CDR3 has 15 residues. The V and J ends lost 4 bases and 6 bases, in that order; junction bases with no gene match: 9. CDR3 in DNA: TGTGCCAGCAGTGTTGAAGCGGGAGAGGGGGATACGCAGTATTTT. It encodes CASSVEAGEGDTQYF.

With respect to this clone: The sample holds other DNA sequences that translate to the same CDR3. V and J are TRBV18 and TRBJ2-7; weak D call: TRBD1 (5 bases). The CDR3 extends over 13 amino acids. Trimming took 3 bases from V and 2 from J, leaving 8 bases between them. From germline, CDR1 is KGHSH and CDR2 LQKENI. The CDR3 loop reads CASSPQGAYEQYF. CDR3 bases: TGTGCCAGCTCACCGCAGGGTGCCTACGAGCAGTACTTC.

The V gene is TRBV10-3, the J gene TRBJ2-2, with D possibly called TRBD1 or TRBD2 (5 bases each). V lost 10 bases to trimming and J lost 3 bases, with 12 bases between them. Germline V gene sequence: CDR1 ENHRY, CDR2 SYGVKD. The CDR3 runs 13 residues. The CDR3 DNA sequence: TGTGCCACCAACGAGGGGTACACCGGGGAGCTGTTTTTT. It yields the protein CATNEGYTGELFF.

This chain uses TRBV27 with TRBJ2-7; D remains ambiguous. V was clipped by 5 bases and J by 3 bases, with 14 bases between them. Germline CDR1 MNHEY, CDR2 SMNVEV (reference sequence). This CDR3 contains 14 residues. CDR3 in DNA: TGTGCCAGCAGTCCCGGAAACAAATTCTACGAGCAGTACTTC. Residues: CASSPGNKFYEQYF.

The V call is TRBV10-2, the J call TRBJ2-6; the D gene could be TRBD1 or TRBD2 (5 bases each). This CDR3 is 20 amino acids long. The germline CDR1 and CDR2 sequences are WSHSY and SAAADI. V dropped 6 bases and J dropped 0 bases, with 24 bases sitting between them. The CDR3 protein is CASSATSGQGPLSGANVLTF. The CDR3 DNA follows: TGCGCCAGCAGCGCCACGTCGGGTCAGGGACCCCTCTCTGGGGCCAACGTCCTGACTTTC.

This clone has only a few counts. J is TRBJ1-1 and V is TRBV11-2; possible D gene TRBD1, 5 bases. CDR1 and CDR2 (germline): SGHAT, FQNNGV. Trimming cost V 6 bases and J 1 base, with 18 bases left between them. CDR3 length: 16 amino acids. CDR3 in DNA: TGTGCCAGCAGTTTGCTTTGGCGGGGGAAGAACACTGAAGCTTTCTTT. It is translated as CASSLLWRGKNTEAFF.

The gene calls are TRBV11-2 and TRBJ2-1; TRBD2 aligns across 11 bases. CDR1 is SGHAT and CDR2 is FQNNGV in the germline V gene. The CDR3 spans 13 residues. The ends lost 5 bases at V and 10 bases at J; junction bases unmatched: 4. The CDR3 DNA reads TGTGCCAGCAGCCTGGGACTAGCGGAAGAGCAGTTCTTC. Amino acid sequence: CASSLGLAEEQFF.

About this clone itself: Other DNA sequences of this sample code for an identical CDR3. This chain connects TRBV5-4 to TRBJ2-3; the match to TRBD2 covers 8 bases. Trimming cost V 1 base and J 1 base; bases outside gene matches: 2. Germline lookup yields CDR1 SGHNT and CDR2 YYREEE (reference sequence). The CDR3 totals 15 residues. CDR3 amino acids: CASSLSGGGTDTQYF. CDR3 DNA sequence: TGTGCCAGCAGCTTGTCCGGGGGGGGCACAGATACGCAGTATTTT.

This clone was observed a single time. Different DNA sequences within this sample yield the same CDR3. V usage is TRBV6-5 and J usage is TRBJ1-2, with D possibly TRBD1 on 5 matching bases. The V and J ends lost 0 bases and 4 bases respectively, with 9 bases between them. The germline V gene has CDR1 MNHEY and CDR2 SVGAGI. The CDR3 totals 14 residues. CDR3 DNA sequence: TGTGCCAGCAGTTACTCCAGGGATGGCTATGGCTACACCTTC. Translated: CASSYSRDGYGYTF.

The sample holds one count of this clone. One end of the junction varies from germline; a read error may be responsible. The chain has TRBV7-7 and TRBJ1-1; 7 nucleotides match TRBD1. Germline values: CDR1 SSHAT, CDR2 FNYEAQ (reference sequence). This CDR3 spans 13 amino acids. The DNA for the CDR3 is TGTGCTAGCAGCCCGGGACAGAGCTCCGAAGCTTTCTTT. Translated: CASSPGQSSEAFF.

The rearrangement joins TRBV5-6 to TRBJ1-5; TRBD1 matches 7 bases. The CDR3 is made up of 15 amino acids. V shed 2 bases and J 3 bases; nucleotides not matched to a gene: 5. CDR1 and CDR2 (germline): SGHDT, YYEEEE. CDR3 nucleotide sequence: TGTGCCAGCAGCTTTTACGACAGGGACAATCAGCCCCAGCATTTT. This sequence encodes CASSFYDRDNQPQHF.

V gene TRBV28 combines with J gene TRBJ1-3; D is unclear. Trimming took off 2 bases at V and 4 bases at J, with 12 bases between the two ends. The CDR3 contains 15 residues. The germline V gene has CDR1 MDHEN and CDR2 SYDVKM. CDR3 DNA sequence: TGTGCCAGCAGTTTAAGTCCGGCGAGCGGAAACACCATATATTTT. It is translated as CASSLSPASGNTIYF.

CDR3 residues: CASSVDNTGELFF. DNA for the CDR3: TGTGCCAGCAGTGTTGATAACACCGGGGAGCTGTTTTTT. The V call is TRBV2, the J call TRBJ2-2; D gene unclear. This CDR3 contains 13 residues. Germline V gene sequence: CDR1 SNHLY, CDR2 FYNNEI. The V gene lost 4 bases and the J gene lost 2 bases, with 5 bases spanning the gap.